This entry is about one TCR beta chain. The specificity of this receptor is unknown. Base qualities are not recorded, but no much larger clone differs from it by a single base. This record comes from a study of cytomegalovirus exposure and HLA in healthy donors (dated by TCRdb to about 2017). Broadly, across the study: An earlier analysis of approximately 640 of the donors reported roughly 270 Gb of sequence data and around 120 million unique TCR beta sequences from 150 million to 200 million T cells. Of the roughly 400 genotyped donors, about 80% fell in the genetic ancestry cluster associated with self-reported Caucasian donors. On average, roughly 240,000 unique TCR beta nucleotide sequences were sequenced per donor among 350 to 400 genotyped donors of the cohort, with around 19% of those sequences being non-productive. Typing coverage differed by locus: A, B, C, DRB1 and DQB1 were typed in about 620-640 donors, DQA1 in about 500, DPA1 in approximately 600, and DPB1 in 400 to 480. An earlier analysis of more than 450 of the donors used high-throughput TCR beta sequencing to judge whether each TCR beta V gene segment behaved as functional or pseudogenic. To predict cytomegalovirus infection status, the study brought together high-throughput TCR immunosequencing, statistical association of individual TCRs with disease status, and machine learning. In addition to the first cohort of roughly 700 subjects, a separate validation cohort of approximately 130 different subjects was used. Four to six DR-DQ haplotypes were handled as single units for association and clustering, since linkage in the cohort was strong. HLA typing included class I and class II loci at four-digit resolution. Every repertoire in the discovery cohort had been generated on one and the same sequencing platform. The aim of the study was to test whether cataloging public T cell receptors could identify signatures of past pathogen exposure. A later analysis re-analyzed previously published TCR beta repertoires from hundreds of donors and added high-resolution HLA genotyping to study TCR occurrence patterns. Around 300 gigabases of sequencing data and tens of millions of unique TCR sequences were included in an early release covering over 600 HLA-typed donors. A later genetic analysis used genome-wide SNP genotypes for about 60% of the 666 donors, treating that subset as a discovery cohort. Donor age, sex, ethnicity and CMV serostatus were compiled together with the repertoire data. Using immunosequencing, the study profiled T cell repertoires from approximately 700 subjects and related those repertoires to cytomegalovirus serostatus. Rather than drawing on any new phenotypic data, the later analysis identified candidate immune exposures from TCR beta sequences and the way those sequences occurred across donors.

V is shortened by 6 bases, J by 0 bases, and the region joining them spans 17 bases. As encoded in the germline V gene (reference sequence), CDR1 is LNHDA while CDR2 is SQIVND. The CDR3 contains 16 residues, cysteine and phenylalanine counted. Solely the CDR3 DNA is kept, with 48 bases framed from the first base. Points the paper makes about the study in general: In an earlier analysis of 587 of the donors, most TCR beta V segments appeared in productive rearrangements about 90% or about 30% of the time, broadly matching IMGT annotations. A later genetic analysis associated a missense DCLRE1C variant with V-gene and J-gene trimming of TCR beta chains, and an independent cohort replicated the association. A few of the identified cytomegalovirus-associated TCR beta chains were confirmed in vitro to be specific for cytomegalovirus antigens. Some IMGT-functional V segments, including TRBV6-2 and TRBV6-3, could not be told apart with the 87-base-pair reads, so those segments were excluded. A later analysis found that HLA-associated TCR beta chains were more clonally expanded and had lower generation probabilities than equally common non-associated chains. Compared with the approximately 700-donor mean, donors in an Asian-associated ancestry cluster had fewer N-insertions in productive TCRs, according to a later genetic analysis. When HLA alleles, especially DR and DQ, strongly co-occurred, TCR associations were difficult to assign to individual alleles. Several of the top co-occurrence clusters appeared to be linked to parvovirus B19, influenza, CMV and Epstein-Barr virus, according to a later analysis. In this cohort, only TCR beta chains were sequenced, and detectable features were limited by the absence of alpha or paired-chain data. For the cohort, immune exposure information was limited to CMV serostatus. At a false discovery rate of 0.05, a later analysis linked approximately 18,000 TCR beta sequences to specific HLA alleles. Most TCR sequences were seen in very few donors, while some public TCRs were found in many individuals. The sequencing pipeline was judged likely to have produced a cluster of highly shared sequence variants as a technical artifact. A further reported finding was that TCR beta sequences accurately predicted the HLA-A and HLA-B alleles for most subjects in the first cohort. The presence/absence analyses assumed that sequencing depth was roughly uniform across donors, and that assumption may not be true. The classifier was reported to diagnose cytomegalovirus status with high specificity and sensitivity in both the original and validation cohorts. The study gave a list of about 150 TCR beta chains associated with cytomegalovirus. According to a later analysis, most CMV-associated TCR beta chains appeared to be HLA-restricted, and the HLA associations seemed to be driven largely by CMV exposure. The authors suggested that the approach could potentially be generalized to other disease states and immunological phenotypes. Because some donors lacked HLA typing at each locus, the association tests relied only on the typed subset. A later analysis found that TCR association rates varied across HLA loci, with DRB1 alleles showing the most associated TCRs and HLA-C alleles the fewest. Because counts were too low, 15 or so rarely observed V segments, including chromosome 9 orphons, were excluded from the earlier analysis of some 590 of the donors. Linkage disequilibrium might explain the correlated functional status among segregating V segments, but an unknown experimental factor could not be excluded.

The cohort comprised 550 to 700 healthy bone marrow donors. Cohort members were all nominally healthy when sampled, although unrecorded immune exposures were likely present. The donor was CMV seronegative and was included in the group of several hundred seronegative cohort members. Each donor provided a peripheral blood sample, and peripheral blood mononuclear cells were used for TCR beta sequencing. The Qiagen DNeasy Blood Extraction Kit was used to extract genomic DNA from the blood cell samples. The method behind the library was the immunoSEQ multiplex PCR assay. The multiplex PCR relied on a mix of 60 forward primers for TCR Vbeta segments and 13 reverse primers for TCR Jbeta segments. The CDR3 region of rearranged TCR beta genes was amplified from genomic DNA with a multiplex PCR assay. The Illumina HiSeq System was used to sequence the amplified TCR beta libraries as 87-base-pair reads. Per the authors' processing: In a later analysis, some 80 million unique TCR beta chains were counted across the 690 or so repertoires, and around 10 million of these chains were shared by at least two donors. A nearest-neighbor algorithm error-corrected the raw reads and collapsed the reads into unique sequences, merging closely related sequences to remove PCR and sequencing errors. V, D and J gene segments were assigned by aligning CDR3 sequences to IMGT reference sequences. For a sequence to be retained, at least a six-nucleotide match to both a V gene segment and a J gene segment was required. Rearrangements were classified as productive when the CDR3 lacked stop codons and remained in frame with V and J, and all other rearrangements were classified as non-productive. CDR3 was defined by IMGT convention, running from the second conserved V-encoded cysteine to the conserved J-encoded phenylalanine. The earlier analysis of a few hundred of the donors excluded sequences that lacked an unambiguous match to a single V gene segment. An earlier analysis of under 750 of the donors called V segments functional above 56.7% productive rearrangements and segregating when the between-donor standard deviation exceeded 5%. To diagnose cytomegalovirus status from the catalog of TCR beta chain sequences, a statistical classification framework was built. V and J gene assignment, in a later analysis, came from comparing TCR nucleotide sequences with IMGT/GENE-DB human TR gene sequences. In a later analysis, CDR3 sequences and most-parsimonious VDJ recombination scenarios were assigned using the TCRdist pipeline. In a later analysis, each TCR beta chain was defined by its CDR3 amino acid sequence together with its V-gene family, and reads lacking a unique V-gene family were excluded. In a later analysis, around 600 highly shared, low-generation-probability nucleotide sequences were removed to address suspected cross-contamination and a sequencing artifact. In a later analysis, a clonal expansion index was calculated for each public chain from normalized within-repertoire ranks of inferred template counts. A later analysis computed generation probabilities with a VDJ recombination model fitted to out-of-frame rearrangements, and checked the results against IGoR. Hypergeometric tests were used in a later analysis to score TCR-TCR, TCR-HLA and TCR-CMV co-occurrence, with a repertoire-size bias correction applied to the TCR pairs. In a later analysis, false discovery rates were estimated by permuting HLA or CMV assignments 20 times. In a later analysis, co-occurring TCRs were grouped using DBSCAN, and TCRdist sequence similarity was added for clustering within HLA-allele-positive subsets. Co-occurrence clustering excluded repertoires with fewer than 30,000 or more than 120,000 public chains, plus five with anomalous nucleotide sharing. Imported from immuneACCESS, the table was reduced by TCRdb to in-frame sequences with V and J called. These copies leave out some clones; in studies compared against another copy, an unresolved V gene accounts for under half, and the cause of the remainder is not known. V and J calls and clone size are those listed in that table; D and trimming were worked out from the DNA. The sample table lists about 83,000 clones, 65% to 75% of them with a count of one. More than 3.5% of the sample comes from the top ten.

The source of this sequence is a man aged 55 to 70 in good health and CMV-seronegative. Sequencing was carried out using PBMCs. The V gene is TRBV19 and the J gene is TRBJ1-2; D gene: possibly TRBD1, on 6 matching bases. The CDR3 loop reads CASSLPGQKANYGYTF. The bases are TGTGCCAGTAGCCTACCCGGACAGAAAGCTAACTATGGCTACACCTTC.